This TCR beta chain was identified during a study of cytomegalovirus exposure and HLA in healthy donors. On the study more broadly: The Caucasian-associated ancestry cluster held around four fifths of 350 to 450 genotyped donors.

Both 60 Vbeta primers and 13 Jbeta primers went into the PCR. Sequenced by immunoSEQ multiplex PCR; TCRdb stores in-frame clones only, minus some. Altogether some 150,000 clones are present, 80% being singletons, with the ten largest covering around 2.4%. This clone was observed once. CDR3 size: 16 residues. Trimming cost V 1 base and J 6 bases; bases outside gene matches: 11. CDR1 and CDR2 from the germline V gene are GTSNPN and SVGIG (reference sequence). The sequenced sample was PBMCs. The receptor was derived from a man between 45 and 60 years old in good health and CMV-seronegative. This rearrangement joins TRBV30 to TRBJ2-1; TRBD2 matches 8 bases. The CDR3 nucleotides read TGTGCCTGGAGTGGGGGATCCAGTCGGGGGGGCAATGAGCAGTTCTTC. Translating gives CAWSGGSSRGGNEQFF.